These T cell receptor beta chains were read from a single sample in a study of T cell repertoires in cytomegalovirus infection. TCRdb re-called the reads with MiXCR, one entry per CDR3 protein. The sample holds approximately 180,000 distinct CDR3 sequences; about 21% are singletons and the top ten take just under 3%. The specimen was PBMCs. Source of these receptors: a human donor in good health (CMV status not recorded). Some clones in this sample may be carry-over from other donors' samples. CDR3s leave out the opening cysteine and the closing phenylalanine or tryptophan. D genes are given only for firm matches.

TRBV5-4	TRBJ2-5	.	AISPPGRQETQY
TRBV18	TRBJ2-3	TRBD2	ASSPPGKRGIDTQY
TRBV5-1	TRBJ2-2	.	ASRKFGELF
TRBV19	TRBJ2-7	.	ASSIGSRGPYEQY
TRBV2	TRBJ2-5	TRBD2	ASSRLRTSGGAEVQETQY
TRBV15	TRBJ2-5	.	ATSRWGQYQETQY
TRBV7-9	TRBJ2-1	TRBD2	ASTGRGSSYNEQF
TRBV27	TRBJ1-1	.	ASRDTVRGEAF
TRBV4-1	TRBJ1-5	.	ASSQEVAGGLSNQPQH
TRBV6-5	TRBJ2-5	.	ATDGLWETQY
TRBV29-1	TRBJ1-1	.	SVVGGLVVNTEAF
TRBV29-1	TRBJ2-1	TRBD1	SVEASRGLEQF
TRBV20-1	TRBJ1-5	.	SASHGSYSNQPQH
TRBV6-6	TRBJ1-5	.	ASSYAAQVSNQPQH
TRBV7-9	TRBJ1-2	.	AGREGPSRGYT
TRBV5-1	TRBJ1-5	.	ASSLDGTANQPQH
TRBV15	TRBJ2-7	.	ATSSGQLGGEQY
TRBV7-2	TRBJ2-5	TRBD2	ASSLDGGRAETQY
TRBV7-2	TRBJ1-2	TRBD1	ASSLVGGQGLDYGYT
TRBV7-9	TRBJ2-3	.	ASSSRGGRAHTDTQY
TRBV7-8	TRBJ1-4	.	ASSLGTATNEKLF
TRBV5-6	TRBJ2-7	TRBD2	ASSFFSLAGEYEQY
TRBV30	TRBJ1-1	.	AWTTGFDTEAF
TRBV19	TRBJ2-3	.	ASSIEGDTQY
TRBV2	TRBJ2-7	.	ASDDSYEQY
TRBV27	TRBJ2-1	TRBD2	ASSPTRSGTGYNEQF
TRBV19	TRBJ1-4	.	ASRDGRPNEKLF
TRBV29-1	TRBJ2-1	.	SYSLDRPTGQF
TRBV28	TRBJ2-4	TRBD1	ASSIRPGGPKNIQY
TRBV6-6	TRBJ1-4	TRBD1	ASGTGEKLF